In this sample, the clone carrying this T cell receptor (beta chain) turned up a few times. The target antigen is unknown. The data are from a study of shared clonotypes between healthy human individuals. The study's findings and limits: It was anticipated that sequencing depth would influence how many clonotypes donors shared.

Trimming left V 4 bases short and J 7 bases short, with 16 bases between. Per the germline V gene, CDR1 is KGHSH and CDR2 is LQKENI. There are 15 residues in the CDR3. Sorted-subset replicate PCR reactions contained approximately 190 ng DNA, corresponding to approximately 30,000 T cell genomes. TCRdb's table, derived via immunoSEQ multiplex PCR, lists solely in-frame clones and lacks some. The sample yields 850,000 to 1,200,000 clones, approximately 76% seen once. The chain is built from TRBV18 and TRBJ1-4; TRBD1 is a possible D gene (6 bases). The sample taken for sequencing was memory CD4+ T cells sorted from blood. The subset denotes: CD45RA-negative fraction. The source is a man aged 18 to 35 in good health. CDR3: CASSQNRDSVEKLFF. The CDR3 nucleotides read TGTGCCAGCTCACAAAACAGGGATTCAGTTGAAAAACTGTTTTTT.